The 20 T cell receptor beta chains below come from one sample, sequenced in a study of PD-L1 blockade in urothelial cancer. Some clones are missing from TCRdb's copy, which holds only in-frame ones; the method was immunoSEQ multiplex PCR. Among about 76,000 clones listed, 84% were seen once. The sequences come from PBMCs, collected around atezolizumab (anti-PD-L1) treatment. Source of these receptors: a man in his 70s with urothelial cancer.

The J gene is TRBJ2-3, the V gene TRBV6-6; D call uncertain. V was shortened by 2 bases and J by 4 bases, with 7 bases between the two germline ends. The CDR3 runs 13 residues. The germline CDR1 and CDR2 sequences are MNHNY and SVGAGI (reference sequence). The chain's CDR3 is CASSYPEADTQYF. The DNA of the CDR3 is TGTGCCAGCAGTTACCCCGAGGCAGATACGCAGTATTTT.

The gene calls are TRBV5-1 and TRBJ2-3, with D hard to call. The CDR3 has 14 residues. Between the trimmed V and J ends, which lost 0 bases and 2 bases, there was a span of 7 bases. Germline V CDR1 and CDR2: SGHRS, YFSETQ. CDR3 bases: TGCGCCAGCAGCTTGGACTCTCTCACAGATACGCAGTATTTT. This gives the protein CASSLDSLTDTQYF.

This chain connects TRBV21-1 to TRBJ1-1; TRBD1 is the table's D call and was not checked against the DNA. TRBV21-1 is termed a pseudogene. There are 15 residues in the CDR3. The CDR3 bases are TGTGCCAGCAGCAAAGCTGGGGGCCGGGACACTGAAGCTTTCTTT. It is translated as CASSKAGGRDTEAFF.

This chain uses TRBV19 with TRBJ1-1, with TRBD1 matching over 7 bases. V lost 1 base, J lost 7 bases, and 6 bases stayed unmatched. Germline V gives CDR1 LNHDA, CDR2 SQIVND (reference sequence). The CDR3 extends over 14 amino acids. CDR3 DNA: TGTGCCAGTAGTATAGTAGGGGGCCTGGGTGAAGCTTTCTTT. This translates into CASSIVGGLGEAFF. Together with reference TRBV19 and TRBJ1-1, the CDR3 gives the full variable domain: DGGITQSPKYLFRKEGQNVTLSCEQNLNHDAMYWYRQDPGQGLRLIYYSQIVNDFQKGDIAEGYSVSREKKESFPLTVTSAQKNPTAFYLCASSIVGGLGEAFFGQGTRLTVV.

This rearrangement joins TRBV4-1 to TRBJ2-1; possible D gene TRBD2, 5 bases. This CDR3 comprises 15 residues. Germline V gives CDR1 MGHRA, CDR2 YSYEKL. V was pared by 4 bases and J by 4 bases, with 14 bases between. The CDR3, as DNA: TGCGCCAGCAGCCCGATATATTCGGGATACAATGAGCAGTTCTTC. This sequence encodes CASSPIYSGYNEQFF.

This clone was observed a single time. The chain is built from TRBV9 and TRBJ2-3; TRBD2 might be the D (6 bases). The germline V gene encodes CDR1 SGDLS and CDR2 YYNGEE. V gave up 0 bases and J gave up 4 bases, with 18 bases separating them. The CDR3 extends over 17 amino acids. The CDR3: CASSVGSGGGRADTQYF. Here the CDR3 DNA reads TGTGCCAGCAGCGTAGGATCCGGGGGAGGCCGGGCAGATACGCAGTATTTT.

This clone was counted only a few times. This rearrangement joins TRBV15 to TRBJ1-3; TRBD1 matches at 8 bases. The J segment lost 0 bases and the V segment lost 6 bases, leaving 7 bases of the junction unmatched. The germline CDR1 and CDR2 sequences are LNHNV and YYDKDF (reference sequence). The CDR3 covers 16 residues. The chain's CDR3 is CATSKRQGSSGNTIYF. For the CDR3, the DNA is TGTGCCACCAGTAAGAGACAGGGGAGCTCTGGAAACACCATATATTTT.

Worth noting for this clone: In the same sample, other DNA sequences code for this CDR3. CDR3 protein: CASSLSGNEQYF. CDR3 DNA sequence: TGCGCCAGCAGCTTATCGGGGAACGAGCAGTACTTC. This sequence joins TRBV5-1 and TRBJ2-7; D possibly corresponds to TRBD2 (5 bases). There are 12 residues in the CDR3. V was pared by 2 bases and J by 5 bases, with 8 bases between. Germline CDR1 and CDR2: SGHRS and YFSETQ.

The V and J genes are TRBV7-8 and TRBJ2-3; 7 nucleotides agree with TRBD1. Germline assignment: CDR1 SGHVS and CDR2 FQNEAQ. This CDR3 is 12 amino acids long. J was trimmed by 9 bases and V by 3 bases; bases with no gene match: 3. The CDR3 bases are TGTGCCAGCAGCTTGGACAGGCAGACGCAGTATTTT. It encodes CASSLDRQTQYF.

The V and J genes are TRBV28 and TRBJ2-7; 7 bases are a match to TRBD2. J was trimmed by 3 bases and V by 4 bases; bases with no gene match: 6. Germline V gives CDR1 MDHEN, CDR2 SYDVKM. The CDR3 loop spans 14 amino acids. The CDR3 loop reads CASSSGLFIYEQYF. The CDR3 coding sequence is TGTGCCAGCAGTTCGGGACTATTTATCTACGAGCAGTACTTC.

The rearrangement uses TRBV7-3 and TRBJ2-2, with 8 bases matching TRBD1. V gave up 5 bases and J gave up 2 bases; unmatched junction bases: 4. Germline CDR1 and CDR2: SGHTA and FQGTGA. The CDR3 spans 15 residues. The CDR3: CASSRGQANTGELFF. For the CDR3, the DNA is TGTGCCAGCAGCCGGGGACAGGCTAACACCGGGGAGCTGTTTTTT.

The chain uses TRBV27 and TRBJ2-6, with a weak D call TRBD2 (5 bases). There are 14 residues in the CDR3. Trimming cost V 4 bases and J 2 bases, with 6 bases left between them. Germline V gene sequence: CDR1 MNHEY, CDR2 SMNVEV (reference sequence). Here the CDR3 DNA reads TGTGCCAGCAGTTACGGGACTGGGGCCAACGTCCTGACTTTC. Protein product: CASSYGTGANVLTF.

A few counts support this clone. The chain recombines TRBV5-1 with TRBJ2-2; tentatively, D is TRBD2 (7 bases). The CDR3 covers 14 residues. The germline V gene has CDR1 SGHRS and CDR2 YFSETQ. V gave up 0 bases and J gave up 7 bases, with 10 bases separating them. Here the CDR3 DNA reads TGCGCCAGCAGCTTGGCCGGGGGGCGCGGGGAGCTGTTTTTT. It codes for CASSLAGGRGELFF.

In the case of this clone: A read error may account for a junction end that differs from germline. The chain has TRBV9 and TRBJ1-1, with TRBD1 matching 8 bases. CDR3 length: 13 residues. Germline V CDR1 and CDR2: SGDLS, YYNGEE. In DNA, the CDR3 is TGTGCCGGCAGCACAGGGGGTTACACTGAAGCTTTCTTT. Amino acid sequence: CAGSTGGYTEAFF.

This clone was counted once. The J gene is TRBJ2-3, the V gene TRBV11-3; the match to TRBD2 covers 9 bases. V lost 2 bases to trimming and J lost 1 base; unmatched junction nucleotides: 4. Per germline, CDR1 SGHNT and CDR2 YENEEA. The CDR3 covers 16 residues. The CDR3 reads CASSLSQREGTDTQYF. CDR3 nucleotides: TGTGCCAGCAGCTTATCTCAGCGGGAGGGCACAGATACGCAGTATTTT.

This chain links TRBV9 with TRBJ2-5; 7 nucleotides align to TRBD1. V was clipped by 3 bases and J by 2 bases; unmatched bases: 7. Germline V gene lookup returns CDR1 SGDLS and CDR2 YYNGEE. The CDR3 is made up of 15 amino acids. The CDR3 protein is CASSGYRDSQETQYF. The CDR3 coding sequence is TGTGCCAGCAGCGGATATCGGGACAGTCAAGAGACCCAGTACTTC. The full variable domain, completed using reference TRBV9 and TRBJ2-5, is DSGVTQTPKHLITATGQRVTLRCSPRSGDLSVYWYQQSLDQGLQFLIQYYNGEERAKGNILERFSAQQFPDLHSELNLSSLELGDSALYFCASSGYRDSQETQYFGPGTRLLVL.

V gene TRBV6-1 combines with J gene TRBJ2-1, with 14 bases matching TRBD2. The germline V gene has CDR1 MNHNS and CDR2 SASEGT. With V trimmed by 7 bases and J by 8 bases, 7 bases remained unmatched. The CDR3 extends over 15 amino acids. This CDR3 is CASKGLAGVTDEQFF. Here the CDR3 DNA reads TGTGCCAGCAAGGGACTAGCGGGAGTGACGGATGAGCAGTTCTTC.

For the CDR3, the DNA is TGTGCCTTCCGCAGGGGGACTGAGAATGGCTACACCTTC. It translates to CAFRRGTENGYTF. J is TRBJ1-2 and V is TRBV6-7, with 7 bases aligning to TRBD1. TRBV6-7 is noted as an ORF with a role that remains uncertain. The CDR3 runs 13 residues. V shed 11 bases, J shed 6 bases, and the junction held 12 bases outside the gene matches.

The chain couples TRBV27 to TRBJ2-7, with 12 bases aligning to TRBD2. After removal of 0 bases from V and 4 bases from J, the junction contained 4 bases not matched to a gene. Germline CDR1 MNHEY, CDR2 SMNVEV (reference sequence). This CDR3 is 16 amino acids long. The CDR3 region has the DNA TGTGCCAGCAGTTTATCAGCTAGCGGGAGGGCATACGAGCAGTACTTC. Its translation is CASSLSASGRAYEQYF.

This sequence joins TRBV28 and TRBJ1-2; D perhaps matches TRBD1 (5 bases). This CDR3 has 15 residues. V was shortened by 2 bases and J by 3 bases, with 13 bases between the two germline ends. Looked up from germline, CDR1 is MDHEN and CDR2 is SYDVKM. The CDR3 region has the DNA TGTGCCAGCAGTTTAGGGGGGTTCGGTGACTATGGCTACACCTTC. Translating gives CASSLGGFGDYGYTF.